A single T cell receptor (beta chain) is shown here with its context. In the PCR, 60 Vbeta and 13 Jbeta primers were used. TCRdb keeps only in-frame clones here, not all; method: immunoSEQ multiplex PCR. The table shows about 37,000 clones, with almost 70% occurring only once. This entry comes from a study of cytomegalovirus exposure and HLA in healthy donors. Across the study: Genetic ancestry analysis placed 75% to 85% of the 398 donors that were genotyped in the Caucasian-associated cluster.

This CDR3 region has 13 residues. CDR1 is GTSNPN, CDR2 SVGIG, per germline (reference sequence). The sample taken for sequencing was PBMCs. The source is a man aged 35 to 55 in good health and CMV-seronegative. The genes are TRBV30 and TRBJ2-6; no definite D call. CDR3 in amino acids: CGCGDGGANVLTF. CDR3 coding DNA: TGTGGATGTGGAGATGGTGGGGCCAACGTCCTGACTTTC.